The subject of this entry is one T cell receptor beta chain. One tube held mixed TRB-A and TRB-B primer pools for touch-down PCR. TCRdb re-analyzed the multiplex PCR reads; it lists each CDR3 protein once, without DNA. This sample contains approximately 12,000 distinct CDR3 sequences. The source of the sample is a study of T cell clusters in autoimmune cytopenias. TRB was amplified from around 0.25 ug of peripheral blood genomic DNA per sample. These data also featured in a second study, about T cell repertoires in aging, cancer and after chemotherapy. That paper states: Donor ages fell into six groups from 30 or younger up to 70 or older. Across the chemotherapy interval, each cancer cohort showed higher median generation probability, suggesting thymic rebound. Immunological memory after chemotherapy cannot be judged from the repertoire data.

Sequencing input: peripheral blood. This clonotype originated in a human donor in good health.

The CDR3 is CAWSPNRANYGYTF. The chain couples TRBV30 to TRBJ1-2; the TCRdb D gene call, TRBD1, has no DNA to confirm it. CDR3 length: 14 amino acids. Germline assignment: CDR1 GTSNPN and CDR2 SVGIG (reference sequence).